The next 32 T cell receptor beta chains were all read from a single sample in a study of T-cell memory formation after mild COVID-19. TCRdb independently ran MiXCR on the 5' RACE reads; one entry per CDR3 protein. There are about 84,000 distinct CDR3 sequences in the sample; around 14% occur only once, and 25% to 35% lies in the top ten. Sequences were obtained from PBMCs or a T cell subset sorted from them (not recorded which). These receptor sequences come from an adult woman who had mild COVID-19 (a few samples of this study predate the infection). Cell type and time point are not known.

This sequence joins TRBV30 and TRBJ2-2, with TRBD2 as a possible D gene (6 bases). The V gene lost 1 base and the J gene lost 6 bases, with 15 bases spanning the gap. The germline gives CDR1 GTSNPN, CDR2 SVGIG (reference sequence). The CDR3 length is 15 residues. This CDR3 reads CAWSARDWVSGELFF. The CDR3 nucleotides read TGTGCCTGGAGTGCCCGGGACTGGGTTTCCGGGGAGCTGTTTTTT.

There are a few counts of this clonotype. V gene TRBV29-1 combines with J gene TRBJ2-1, with 9 bases aligning to TRBD1. The CDR3 runs 16 residues. Germline V CDR1 and CDR2: SQVTM, ANQGSEA. V gave up 0 bases and J gave up 4 bases; unmatched junction bases: 7. The CDR3 sequence: CSVEDHRDREYNEQFF. Here the CDR3 DNA reads TGCAGCGTTGAAGATCACCGGGACAGGGAGTACAATGAGCAGTTCTTC.

This clonotype was seen a few times. This sequence joins TRBV9 and TRBJ2-2; 8 nucleotides line up with TRBD1. The V segment lost 0 bases and the J segment 5 bases; nucleotides outside the gene matches: 6. The CDR3 has 16 residues. CDR1 and CDR2 (germline): SGDLS, YYNGEE. CDR3 in amino acids: CASSVEVTGETGELFF. The CDR3 nucleotides are TGTGCCAGCAGCGTAGAGGTGACAGGGGAAACCGGGGAGCTGTTTTTT.

The chain employs TRBV6-2 or TRBV6-3 and TRBJ2-4; D gene unclear. The CDR3 consists of 12 residues. V lost 4 bases to trimming and J lost 8 bases, with 9 bases between them. Germline CDR1 and CDR2: MNHEY and SVGEGT. The CDR3 DNA sequence: TGTGCCAGCAGTTTCGGATGGGACATTCAGTACTTC. Protein sequence: CASSFGWDIQYF.

V usage is TRBV7-6 and J usage is TRBJ2-3; the match to TRBD2 covers 12 bases. With V trimmed by 2 bases and J by 6 bases, 6 bases remained unmatched. The germline V gene has CDR1 SGHVS and CDR2 FNYEAQ. CDR3 size: 16 residues. The CDR3 bases are TGTGCCAGCAGCTTACTAGCGGGAGGGCCCGGGGATACGCAGTATTTT. It specifies CASSLLAGGPGDTQYF.

This clonotype has a handful of counts. The V gene is TRBV11-2, the J gene TRBJ2-7; no clear D. V lost 0 bases and J 4 bases, leaving 16 bases between the germline ends. This CDR3 spans 16 amino acids. Germline CDR1 and CDR2: SGHAT and FQNNGV. In DNA, the CDR3 is TGTGCCAGCAGCTTAGAGCCCTCTGTCATGGGTTACGAGCAGTACTTC. This encodes CASSLEPSVMGYEQYF.

This clonotype turned up a few times. The V call is TRBV7-9, the J call TRBJ2-5, with 7 positions matching TRBD1. Germline V gene sequence: CDR1 SEHNR, CDR2 FQNEAQ (reference sequence). Germline trimming cut 4 bases from V and 5 bases from J; bases unmatched to any gene: 7. The CDR3 is 14 amino acids. CDR3 sequence: CASSSSTGRETQYF. The CDR3 DNA reads as TGTGCCAGCAGCTCTTCGACAGGGCGGGAGACCCAGTACTTC.

In its sample, this clonotype was seen a few times. V gene TRBV24-1 combines with J gene TRBJ2-1, with 10 nucleotides matching TRBD2. This CDR3 is built from 16 residues. The germline V gene encodes CDR1 KGHDR and CDR2 SFDVKD. V was pared by 4 bases and J by 5 bases, with 7 bases of the junction left unmatched. This CDR3 reads CATSEPWTSGDNEQFF. The CDR3 nucleotides are TGTGCCACCAGTGAGCCCTGGACTAGCGGAGACAATGAGCAGTTCTTC.

In its sample, this clonotype was seen many times. J is TRBJ2-1 and V is TRBV27; 10 positions match TRBD1. V shed 5 bases and J 4 bases; nucleotides not matched to a gene: 14. The CDR3 consists of 18 residues. Germline V gene data show CDR1 as MNHEY and CDR2 as SMNVEV (reference sequence). This CDR3 reads CASSQTGGSLIPYNEQFF. In DNA form, the CDR3 reads TGTGCCAGCAGTCAGACAGGGGGCTCTTTGATTCCTTACAATGAGCAGTTCTTC.

Only a few counts were recorded for this clonotype. The rearrangement joins TRBV6-5 to TRBJ2-7; TRBD1 agrees at 7 bases. Germline CDR1 is MNHEY and CDR2 is SVGAGI. The CDR3 has 15 amino acids. The ends lost 5 bases at V and 3 bases at J; junction bases unmatched: 10. The CDR3 spells CASSEGTAEFYEQYF. The CDR3, as DNA: TGTGCCAGCAGTGAAGGGACAGCTGAATTCTACGAGCAGTACTTC.

This clonotype was recorded many times. The V call is TRBV5-1, the J call TRBJ2-7; D gene uncertain. V was trimmed by 0 bases and J by 1 base, leaving 5 bases between them. The CDR3 is 13 amino acids. Germline CDR1 reads SGHRS; CDR2 reads YFSETQ. The CDR3 nucleotides read TGCGCCAGCAGCTTGGAAGGTTCCTACGAGCAGTACTTC. Translating it yields CASSLEGSYEQYF.

The chain combines TRBV7-8 with TRBJ2-7, with D possibly TRBD1 on 6 matching bases. This CDR3 contains 13 residues. From germline, CDR1 is SGHVS and CDR2 FQNEAQ. V lost 7 bases to trimming and J lost 4 bases, with 14 bases between them. The CDR3 bases are TGTGCCAGCACCCGGGCCAGGGGATACGAGCAGTACTTC. Translated, it gives CASTRARGYEQYF.

A few counts support this clonotype. J is TRBJ2-1 and V is TRBV6-5; 14 bases line up with TRBD2. The germline CDR1 and CDR2 sequences are MNHEY and SVGAGI. This CDR3 has 17 amino acids. Trimming cost V 5 bases and J 7 bases; bases outside gene matches: 10. In nucleotides, the CDR3 is TGTGCCAGCAGTCACCGGACTAGCGGGGGGCTATGGAATGAGCAGTTCTTC. Translated, it gives CASSHRTSGGLWNEQFF.

This rearrangement joins TRBV30 to TRBJ1-1; unclear D gene. CDR1 and CDR2 from the germline V gene are GTSNPN and SVGIG (reference sequence). The CDR3 covers 12 residues. V was shortened by 7 bases and J by 6 bases, with 15 bases between the two germline ends. The CDR3 protein is CAYLAGLPEAFF. CDR3 in DNA: TGTGCCTACCTCGCGGGGTTGCCTGAAGCTTTCTTT.

With regard to this clonotype: A much larger clone is a single base away; this may be a read error. V and J are TRBV9 and TRBJ2-7; no reliable D call. Germline V gene data show CDR1 as SGDLS and CDR2 as YYNGEE. V was cut by 4 bases and J by 6 bases, with 14 bases left in between. There are 13 residues in the CDR3. The CDR3 nucleotides are TGTGCCAGCAGCACCGTGACTCTGGGCGAGCAGTACTTC. Amino acids: CASSTVTLGEQYF. The entire variable domain, with the rest obtained from reference TRBV9 and TRBJ2-7, is as follows: DSGVTQTPKHLITATGQRVTLRCSPRSGDLSVYWYQQSLDQGLQFLIQYYNGEERAKGNILERFSAQQFPDLHSELNLSSLELGDSALYFCASSTVTLGEQYFGPGTRLTVT.

The chain is built from TRBV29-1 and TRBJ2-2; a weak D match, TRBD1 (5 bases). The V and J ends lost 4 bases and 5 bases respectively, with 8 bases between them. Per germline, CDR1 SQVTM and CDR2 ANQGSEA. CDR3 length: 12 amino acids. Written as DNA, the CDR3 is TGCAGCGTTGGACAGCAGACCGGGGAGCTGTTTTTT. It specifies CSVGQQTGELFF.

In nucleotides, the CDR3 is TGTGCCAGCAGCTTAGGCGCCACTGGGGCCAACGTCCTGACTTTC. Its translation is CASSLGATGANVLTF. This rearrangement joins TRBV7-2 to TRBJ2-6, with D hard to call. Germline lookup yields CDR1 SGHTA and CDR2 FQGNSA. V lost 1 base to trimming and J lost 2 bases, with 6 bases between them. The CDR3 is 15 residues long.

V gene TRBV13 combines with J gene TRBJ2-7; D remains ambiguous. Germline V gene data show CDR1 as PRHDT and CDR2 as FYEKMQ (reference sequence). V dropped 0 bases and J dropped 3 bases, with 9 bases sitting between them. This CDR3 region has 14 residues. CDR3 sequence reads: CASSLGGLDYEQYF. CDR3 coding DNA: TGTGCCAGCAGCTTAGGTGGTCTGGACTACGAGCAGTACTTC. Filled out from reference TRBV13 and TRBJ2-7, the complete variable domain reads AAGVIQSPRHLIKEKRETATLKCYPIPRHDTVYWYQQGPGQDPQFLISFYEKMQSDKGSIPDRFSAQQFSDYHSELNMSSLELGDSALYFCASSLGGLDYEQYFGPGTRLTVT.

V and J are TRBV9 and TRBJ2-1, with 8 bases that match TRBD2. The CDR3 loop spans 15 amino acids. CDR1 and CDR2 (germline): SGDLS, YYNGEE. V dropped 0 bases and J dropped 8; count of bases not matched to a gene: 7. This CDR3 reads CASSVDGRAGDEQFF. The CDR3 bases are TGTGCCAGCAGCGTAGACGGGAGGGCCGGGGATGAGCAGTTCTTC.

This clonotype has more than one count but fewer than ten. The chain combines TRBV4-3 with TRBJ2-1; 10 bases map to TRBD2. The CDR3 loop spans 18 amino acids. The V gene's germline CDR1 is LGHNA and CDR2 YSLEER. V lost 0 bases to trimming and J lost 4 bases; unmatched junction nucleotides: 9. The CDR3 DNA reads TGCGCCAGCAGCCAAGATCGGATAGGGACTAGCGCGTACAATGAGCAGTTCTTC. This encodes CASSQDRIGTSAYNEQFF.

This clonotype came up a few times. The chain combines TRBV23-1 with TRBJ2-7; 7 bases match TRBD2. TRBV23-1 is designated an ORF whose function remains uncertain. The V and J ends lost 3 bases and 1 base, in that order; junction bases with no gene match: 6. The CDR3 covers 15 residues. In nucleotides, the CDR3 is TGCGCCAGCAGTCACGCAGGGAGGGAATCCTACGAGCAGTACTTC. Amino acids: CASSHAGRESYEQYF.

This clonotype occurred a few times. J is TRBJ2-7 and V is TRBV18; D is perhaps TRBD1 (6 bases). Trimming took off 3 bases at V and 0 bases at J, with 12 bases between the two ends. The germline gives CDR1 KGHSH, CDR2 LQKENI. The CDR3 has 15 amino acids. CDR3 sequence: CASSPFQGSSYEQYF. CDR3 nucleotides: TGTGCCAGCTCACCTTTCCAGGGGAGCTCCTACGAGCAGTACTTC. Full variable domain (outside the CDR3, taken from reference TRBV18 and TRBJ2-7): NAGVMQNPRHLVRRRGQEARLRCSPMKGHSHVYWYRQLPEEGLKFMVYLQKENIIDESGMPKERFSAEFPKEGPSILRIQQVVRGDSAAYFCASSPFQGSSYEQYFGPGTRLTVT.

The chain combines TRBV4-3 with TRBJ2-1; tentative D call: TRBD2 (6 bases). Deletions cut 0 bases from V and 9 bases from J, with 18 bases between. From germline, CDR1 is LGHNA and CDR2 YSLEER. The length of the CDR3 is 16 residues. The CDR3 DNA reads TGCGCCAGCAGCCAAGATGGGATGGGGGGTAAATCTGAGCAGTTCTTC. Translation gives CASSQDGMGGKSEQFF.

This chain links TRBV7-8 with TRBJ2-1, with 13 bases lining up with TRBD2. Germline V lookup: CDR1 SGHVS, CDR2 FQNEAQ. Unmatched junction bases numbered 5, after V lost 4 bases and J lost 5 bases. The CDR3 consists of 16 residues. In nucleotides, the CDR3 is TGTGCCAGCAGCTGGCCGGGACTAGCGGGGAACAATGAGCAGTTCTTC. Translated, it gives CASSWPGLAGNNEQFF. Using reference TRBV7-8 and TRBJ2-1 for the parts outside the CDR3, the full variable domain is GAGVSQSPRYKVAKRGQDVALRCDPISGHVSLFWYQQALGQGPEFLTYFQNEAQLDKSGLPSDRFFAERPEGSVSTLKIQRTQQEDSAVYLCASSWPGLAGNNEQFFGPGTRLTVL.

The chain recombines TRBV2 with TRBJ1-5, with a weak D call TRBD1 (5 bases). CDR3 size: 13 residues. Germline assignment: CDR1 SNHLY and CDR2 FYNNEI. V was cut by 6 bases and J by 2 bases, with 8 bases left in between. In DNA form, the CDR3 reads TGTGCCAGCAGGACGACAGGCAATCAGCCCCAGCATTTT. This translates into CASRTTGNQPQHF. The full variable domain, with the rest looked up from reference TRBV2 and TRBJ1-5, is EPEVTQTPSHQVTQMGQEVILRCVPISNHLYFYWYRQILGQKVEFLVSFYNNEISEKSEIFDDQFSVERPDGSNFTLKIRSTKLEDSAMYFCASRTTGNQPQHFGDGTRLSIL.

J is TRBJ2-7 and V is TRBV2; 8 bases are shared with TRBD1. Looked up from germline, CDR1 is SNHLY and CDR2 is FYNNEI. The J segment lost 5 bases and the V segment lost 4 bases, leaving 10 bases of the junction unmatched. The CDR3 is 15 residues long. The CDR3: CASSGGAGGGHEQYF. The CDR3 DNA follows: TGTGCCAGCAGTGGAGGGGCAGGGGGCGGCCACGAGCAGTACTTC.

The CDR3 nucleotides are TGCGCCAGCAGCTTGCTAGCGGGAGATTTTTACGAGCAGTACTTC. Protein sequence: CASSLLAGDFYEQYF. The rearrangement links TRBV5-1 to TRBJ2-7; 10 bases are a match to TRBD2. The CDR3 totals 15 residues. CDR1 is SGHRS and CDR2 is YFSETQ in the germline V gene. With V trimmed by 1 base and J by 4 bases, 5 bases remained unmatched.

The chain uses TRBV7-9 and TRBJ2-3; 13 nucleotides line up with TRBD2. Germline loops: CDR1 SEHNR, CDR2 FQNEAQ (reference sequence). The J segment lost 4 bases and the V segment lost 4 bases, leaving 5 bases of the junction unmatched. This CDR3 contains 16 residues. The CDR3 region is CASSSPGLAGPDTQYF. For the CDR3, the DNA is TGTGCCAGCAGCTCTCCGGGACTAGCGGGACCAGATACGCAGTATTTT.

V usage is TRBV7-9 and J usage is TRBJ2-5; the match to TRBD2 covers 11 bases. J gave up 4 bases and V 5 bases, and 6 bases lay outside the gene matches. The CDR3 is 15 amino acids. In germline, CDR1 is SEHNR, CDR2 FQNEAQ (reference sequence). CDR3 loop: CASSPTTSGRETQYF. The DNA for the CDR3 is TGTGCCAGCAGCCCCACCACTAGCGGGAGAGAGACCCAGTACTTC.

This clonotype was recorded a few times. The V call is TRBV20-1, the J call TRBJ2-1; the D is unclear. V lost 5 bases, J lost 6 bases, and 11 bases lay in between. Germline V gene lookup returns CDR1 DFQATT and CDR2 SNEGSKA (reference sequence). The CDR3 covers 12 residues. The CDR3 bases are TGCAGTGCTCAGACCTGGGGCAATGAGCAGTTCTTC. Translation: CSAQTWGNEQFF.

The rearrangement uses TRBV6-6 and TRBJ1-1; 7 nucleotides align to TRBD1. This CDR3 contains 15 residues. Germline lookup yields CDR1 MNHNY and CDR2 SVGAGI (reference sequence). J gave up 5 bases and V 5 bases, and 11 bases lay outside the gene matches. The CDR3 sequence: CASSPGGGGGTEAFF. CDR3 coding DNA: TGTGCCAGCAGTCCAGGGGGGGGAGGAGGAACTGAAGCTTTCTTT.

This clonotype came up a few times. J is TRBJ2-7 and V is TRBV7-2; TRBD2 matches at 7 bases. The V gene's germline CDR1 is SGHTA and CDR2 FQGNSA. The junction had 5 bases not matched to a gene; V was cut back by 1 base and J by 2 bases. The CDR3 totals 15 residues. As DNA, the CDR3 is TGTGCCAGCAGCTTAGATCCGGGGGGTACCTACGAGCAGTACTTC. The encoded protein is CASSLDPGGTYEQYF.